A selection of T cell receptor beta chains follows, all from one sample in a study of blood T cell repertoires in COVID-19. Assay: immunoSEQ multiplex PCR; the TCRdb copy retains only in-frame clones and omits some. Among hundreds of thousands of clones listed, more than 65% were seen once. Sequenced sample: peripheral blood. The receptors derive from a woman of 80 years or more with acute or convalescent COVID-19. Each CDR3 is given with its conserved first and last residue.

>TRBV7-2
CASRSSGGAYNEQFF
>TRBV30
CAGPGDANYGYTF
>TRBV5-1
CASSPPGGYGYTF
>TRBV29-1
CSVDTGYGNTIYF
>TRBV19
CASRGGADGYTF
>TRBV5-1
CASSLSGSTNEKLFF
>TRBV24-1
CATSPQTGDTSGSSNEQFF
>TRBV3-1/TRBV3-2
CASSGQNSNQPQHF
>TRBV5-6
CASSSDRDWRKLFF
>TRBV6-5
CASSREGGDTGELFF
>TRBV29-1
CSAATGGQETQYF
>TRBV2
CASSARVGANVLTF
>TRBV5-1
CASSPPDSQETQYF
>TRBV7-9
CASSLGLAGTDTQYF
>TRBV6-4
CASSDSGTGGDGYTF
>TRBV10-2
CASSEPGTGPPLHF
>TRBV5-1
CASSLRASGGYEQYF
>TRBV4-2
CASSQEGGQGNEKLFF
>TRBV5-4
CASSLTGTKNIQYF
>TRBV7-9
CASRIDLGQGTEKLFF
>TRBV7-9
CASSLLRTGGGETQYF
>TRBV2
CASSEENRGWQPQHF
>TRBV5-8
CASSLAGVGTEAFF
>TRBV10-3
CAISDSGTGYNEQFF
>TRBV12-5
CASAPVWATEAFF
>TRBV4-1
CASSQVPRDYAEAFF
>TRBV12-3/TRBV12-4
CASRRGGIYEQYF
>TRBV5-1
CASSSDGVGEQFF
>TRBV19
CASSISTGGASNQPQHF
>TRBV18
CASSPGQNTEAFF
>TRBV25-1
CASSEYLGGGTEAFF
>TRBV7-8
CASSFESSGQAINYGYTF
>TRBV6-5
CASSWGGITGELFF
>TRBV10-3
CAISEFPGNTEAFF
>TRBV9
CASSRETSTDTQYF
>TRBV11-2
CASRGLATNTGELFF
>TRBV25-1
CASSEYGNRGNTEAFF
>TRBV7-2
CASSLGLGGETQYF
>TRBV7-8
CASSPGASGYGYTF
>TRBV7-8
CASSFQTGREQFF
>TRBV4-3
CASSRALTGLNTEAFF
>TRBV5-1
CASSLDGTAETQYF
>TRBV7-8
CASSLYVGSPLHF
>TRBV2
CASSEQGKGNQPQHF
>TRBV5-4
CASSLDSGSYNEQFF
>TRBV6-2/TRBV6-3
CASSLRGGDTEAFF
>TRBV18
CASFTDRESEAFF
>TRBV18
CASSPRGTGTGQTSGNTIYF
>TRBV4-2
CASSQESTNIYNEQFF
>TRBV5-4
CASSLLQGPYGYTF
>TRBV7-4
CASSPGEGVRNTIYF